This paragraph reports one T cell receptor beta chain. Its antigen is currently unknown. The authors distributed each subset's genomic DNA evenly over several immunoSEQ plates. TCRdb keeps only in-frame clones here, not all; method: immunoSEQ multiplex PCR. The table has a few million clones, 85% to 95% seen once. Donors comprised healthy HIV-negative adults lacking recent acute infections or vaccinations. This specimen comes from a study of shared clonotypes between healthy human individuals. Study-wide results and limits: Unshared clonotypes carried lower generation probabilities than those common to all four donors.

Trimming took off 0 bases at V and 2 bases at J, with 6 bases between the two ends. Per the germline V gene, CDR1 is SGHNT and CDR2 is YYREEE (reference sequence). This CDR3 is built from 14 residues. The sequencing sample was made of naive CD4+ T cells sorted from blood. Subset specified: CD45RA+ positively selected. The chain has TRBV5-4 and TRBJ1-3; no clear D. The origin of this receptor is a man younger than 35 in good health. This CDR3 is CASSLEGPGNTIYF. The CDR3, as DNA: TGTGCCAGCAGCTTGGAGGGCCCTGGAAACACCATATATTTT.